Sequencing of this TCR beta chain was carried out in a study of T cell responses to AZD1222 COVID-19 vaccine (dated by TCRdb to about 2021). For context, the study as a whole: AZD1222 recipients whose second dose came at about 4 weeks and those whose second dose came at about 12 weeks were combined into one group, since spike-specific TCR depth and breadth did not differ between the two schedules. A total of around 240 trial participants underwent TCR sequencing, of whom roughly 210 received two doses of AZD1222 and around 26 received two doses of the MenACWY control vaccine. Trial participants were enrolled into age subgroups of 18-55, 56-69 and 70-plus years, which contained roughly 140, 27 and 60 TCR-sequenced participants, respectively. Summary of the overall study and its limitations: Spike-specific TCR breadth and depth rose significantly after two AZD1222 doses compared with day 0 and with MenACWY recipients. The whole spike protein was spanned by vaccine-associated CD4 TCRs, and dominant responses were seen in regions 160-218 and 743-854. Most participants were white British and females outnumbered males, and the authors suggested that clonal diversity may have been underestimated. In the small 56-69-year group, the increase in depth fell short of significance, most likely because of low power. Nearly half of unique spike-specific TCRs reportedly recognized epitopes outside regions mutated in the B.1.351 and B.1.1.7 variants. Conclusions about previously exposed vaccinees are limited because only a handful of AZD1222 recipients were SARS-CoV-2 seropositive at baseline. Because no day 14 peak-response samples were available, the repertoires could be characterized only after the peak T cell response.

The CDR3 regions of human TCRbeta chains were subjected to immunosequencing. Per the authors' processing: Repertoire TCRs were matched against a reference library of SARS-CoV-2-specific TCRs generated with the MIRA antigen-specificity platform. Breadth was defined as the fraction of unique TCRs that were SARS-CoV-2-associated, and depth was defined as the fraction of total T cells that were SARS-CoV-2-associated. Using the MIRA data, every spike-specific TCR was mapped to the spike region that the TCR reacted to and assigned to either a CD4 or a CD8 class. Log10-transformed breadth and depth values were compared by one-way ANOVA with Sidak's multiple comparisons tests. TCRdb stores this immuneACCESS table with in-frame sequences only. Part of the clones is absent; in the studies checked, under half of the shortfall reflects unresolved V genes, and no reason is known for the rest. The V and J calls and clone size come from that table; D and trimming were worked out from the DNA. This sample gives approximately 84,000 clones in total; 85% to 90% of them show up just once. 30% to 40% of the sample is held by the ten biggest clonotypes.

The time point label, read with the paper, signifies: baseline before first vaccination. Vaccinee samples were obtained from the UK trials COV001 and COV002, which included a single-blind randomized controlled phase 2/3 trial of AZD1222 (ChAdOx1 nCoV-19) in healthy adults. For TCRbeta chain sequencing, PBMC samples were collected from trial participants at day 0 and at day 28 after the second dose. There are 15 amino acids in the CDR3, from cysteine to phenylalanine inclusive. Of the read, only the CDR3 DNA is kept; its 45 bases are in frame from base 1. The germline V gene (reference sequence) gives CDR1 as MNHEY and CDR2 as SMNVEV. Trimming removed 4 bases from V and 1 base from J, leaving 11 bases between the germline ends. Regarding this clone: What this receptor recognizes is not known. Base qualities are not at hand, and no much larger clone is one base apart.

Material: peripheral blood, obtained on day 0 of AZD1222 vaccination. The rearranged segments are TRBV27 and TRBJ2-1, with the D gene call left open. This TCR came from an adult in good health. The DNA sequence is as follows: TGTGCCAGCAGTTCATTAAGGCTATCCTACAATGAGCAGTTCTTC. This encodes CASSSLRLSYNEQFF.